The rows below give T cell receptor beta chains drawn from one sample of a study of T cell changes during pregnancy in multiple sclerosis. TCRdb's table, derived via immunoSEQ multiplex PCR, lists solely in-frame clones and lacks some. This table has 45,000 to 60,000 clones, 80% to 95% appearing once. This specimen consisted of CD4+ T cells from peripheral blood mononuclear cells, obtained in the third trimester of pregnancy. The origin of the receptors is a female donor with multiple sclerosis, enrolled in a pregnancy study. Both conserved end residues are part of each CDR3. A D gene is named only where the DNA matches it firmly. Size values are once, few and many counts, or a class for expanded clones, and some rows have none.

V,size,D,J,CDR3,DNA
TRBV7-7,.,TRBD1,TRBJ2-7,CASSASGTGGTEQYF,TGTGCTAGCAGCGCGTCCGGGACAGGGGGGACCGAGCAGTACTTC
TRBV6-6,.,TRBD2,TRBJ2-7,CAGGEGAYEQYF,TGTGCCGGGGGGGAGGGTGCCTACGAGCAGTACTTC
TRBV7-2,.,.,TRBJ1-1,CASSLQGMNTEAFF,TGTGCCAGCAGCTTACAGGGGATGAACACTGAAGCTTTCTTT
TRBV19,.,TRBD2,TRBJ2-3,CASSIGFPSSGGVTDTQYF,TGTGCCAGTAGTATAGGATTCCCGTCTAGCGGGGGGGTCACAGATACGCAGTATTTT
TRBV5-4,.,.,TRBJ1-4,CASSPRGQDREKLFF,TGTGCCAGCAGCCCTCGGGGTCAGGATAGAGAAAAACTGTTTTTT
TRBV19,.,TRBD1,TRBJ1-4,CASSSTGDNEKLFF,TGTGCCAGTAGTTCGACAGGGGATAATGAAAAACTGTTTTTT
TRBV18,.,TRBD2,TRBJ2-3,CASSPMGGERTDTQYF,TGTGCCAGCTCCCCGATGGGGGGGGAGCGCACAGATACGCAGTATTTT
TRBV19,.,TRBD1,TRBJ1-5,CASRNRGLDNQPQHF,TGTGCCAGTAGAAACAGGGGGCTCGACAATCAGCCCCAGCATTTT
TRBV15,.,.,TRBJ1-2,CATSRDRGITVNDYTF,TGTGCCACCAGCAGAGATCGAGGGATCACTGTTAATGACTACACCTTC
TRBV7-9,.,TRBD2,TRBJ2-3,CASRGLAGGLDTQYF,TGTGCCAGCAGGGGACTAGCGGGGGGGCTGGATACGCAGTATTTT
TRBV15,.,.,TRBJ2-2,CATTPGVTGELFF,TGTGCCACAACCCCAGGGGTCACCGGGGAGCTGTTTTTT
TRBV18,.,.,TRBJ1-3,CASSPGLSGTGNTIYF,TGTGCCAGCTCACCCGGACTCTCGGGGACTGGAAACACCATATATTTT
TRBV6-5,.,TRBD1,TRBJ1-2,CASTPRQGAYGYTF,TGTGCCAGCACCCCCCGGCAGGGGGCGTATGGCTACACCTTC
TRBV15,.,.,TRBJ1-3,CATSRDRRDTIYF,TGTGCCACCAGCCGAGACAGGCGAGACACCATATATTTT
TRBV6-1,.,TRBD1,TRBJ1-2,CASSANHRGGYTF,TGTGCCAGCAGTGCAAACCACAGGGGTGGCTACACCTTC
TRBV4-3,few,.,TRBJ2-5,CASSQGGGQETQYF,TGCGCCAGCAGCCAAGGGGGCGGACAAGAGACCCAGTACTTC
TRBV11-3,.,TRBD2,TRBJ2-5,CASSPGGEGTQYF,TGTGCCAGCAGTCCAGGAGGGGAGGGGACCCAGTACTTC
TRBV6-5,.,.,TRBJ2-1,CASRPQGKGEQFF,TGTGCCAGCAGGCCACAGGGAAAAGGGGAGCAGTTCTTC
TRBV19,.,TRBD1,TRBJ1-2,CASSTPDRGWNGYTF,TGTGCCAGTAGTACCCCGGACAGGGGGTGGAATGGCTACACCTTC
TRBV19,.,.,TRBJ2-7,CASSPPGGRVGYEQYF,TGTGCCAGTAGTCCCCCAGGAGGCCGGGTCGGCTACGAGCAGTACTTC
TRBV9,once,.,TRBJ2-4,CASSAGPQNIQYF,TGTGCCAGCAGCGCGGGTCCACAAAACATTCAGTACTTC
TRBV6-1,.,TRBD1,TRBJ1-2,CASIGGLF,TGTGCCAGCATAGGGGGCCTCTTC
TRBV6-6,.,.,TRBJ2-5,CASSTSSRQETQYF,TGTGCCAGCAGTACCTCTAGCAGACAAGAGACCCAGTACTTC
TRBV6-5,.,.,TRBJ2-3,CASSSRGSTDTQYF,TGTGCCAGCAGTTCCCGGGGGAGCACAGATACGCAGTATTTT
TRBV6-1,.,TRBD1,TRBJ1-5,CASSELGTGGFQPQHF,TGTGCCAGCAGTGAATTGGGGACAGGGGGCTTTCAGCCCCAGCATTTT
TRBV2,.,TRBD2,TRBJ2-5,CASRGLAGGQETQYF,TGTGCCAGCAGGGGACTAGCGGGGGGCCAAGAGACCCAGTACTTC
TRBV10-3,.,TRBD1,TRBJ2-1,CAISGDRGLRNEQFF,TGTGCCATCAGTGGTGACAGGGGGCTTCGCAATGAGCAGTTCTTC
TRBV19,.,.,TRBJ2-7,CASSIDQGRDYEQYF,TGTGCCAGTAGTATAGATCAGGGCAGAGACTACGAGCAGTACTTC
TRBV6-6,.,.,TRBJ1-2,CASSSLIGYTF,TGTGCCAGCAGTTCCCTTATTGGCTACACCTTC
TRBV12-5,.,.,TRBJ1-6,CASAVGVGNSPLHF,TGTGCTAGTGCCGTCGGGGTCGGGAATTCACCCCTCCACTTT
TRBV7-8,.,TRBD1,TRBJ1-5,CASSSGQGGNQPQHF,TGTGCCAGCAGCTCGGGACAGGGAGGCAATCAGCCCCAGCATTTT
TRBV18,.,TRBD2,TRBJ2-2,CASSNLAGARNTGELFF,TGTGCCAGCTCAAACCTAGCGGGGGCCCGGAACACCGGGGAGCTGTTTTTT
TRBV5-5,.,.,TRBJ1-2,CASSYSPLGDLSYGYTF,TGTGCCAGCAGTTACTCCCCCCTGGGCGACCTTTCCTATGGCTACACCTTC
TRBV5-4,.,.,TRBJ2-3,CASSSQGADTQYF,TGTGCCAGCAGCAGTCAGGGTGCAGATACGCAGTATTTT
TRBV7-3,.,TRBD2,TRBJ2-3,CASSLMSGGATDTQYF,TGTGCCAGCAGCTTAATGAGCGGGGGGGCTACAGATACGCAGTATTTT
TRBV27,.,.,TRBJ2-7,CASSLLGAGRYEQYF,TGTGCCAGCAGTTTATTGGGGGCAGGTCGGTACGAGCAGTACTTC
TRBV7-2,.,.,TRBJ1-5,CASSNRASRQPQHF,TGTGCCAGCAGCAACAGGGCCAGTCGACAGCCCCAGCATTTT
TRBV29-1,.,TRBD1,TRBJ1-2,CSVVGRTGRSNYGYTF,TGCAGCGTTGTCGGCCGGACAGGTCGATCTAACTATGGCTACACCTTC
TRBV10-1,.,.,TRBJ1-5,CASSEWGRGYSNQPQHF,TGCGCCAGCAGTGAGTGGGGCAGGGGCTATAGCAATCAGCCCCAGCATTTT
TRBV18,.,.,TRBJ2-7,CASSQQVYEQYF,TGTGCCAGCTCACAACAGGTCTACGAGCAGTACTTC
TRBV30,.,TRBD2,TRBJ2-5,CAWSYSGDETQYF,TGTGCCTGGAGTTATAGCGGGGACGAGACCCAGTACTTC
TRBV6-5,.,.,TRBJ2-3,CASSPTGLGYTQYF,TGTGCCAGCAGTCCTACAGGGCTCGGATATACGCAGTATTTT
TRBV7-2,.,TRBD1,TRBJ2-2,CASSLGLDRGRVGELFF,TGTGCCAGCAGCTTAGGGTTAGACAGGGGTCGTGTCGGGGAGCTGTTTTTT
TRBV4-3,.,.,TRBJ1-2,CASSRTTEDGYTF,TGCGCCAGCAGCCGCACGACGGAGGATGGCTACACCTTC
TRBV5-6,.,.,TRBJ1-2,CASSPQGRWGYTF,TGTGCCAGCAGCCCGCAGGGGCGCTGGGGCTACACCTTC
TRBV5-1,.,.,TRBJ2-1,CASSLAPFLAALNEQFF,TGCGCCAGCAGCTTGGCCCCCTTTTTAGCGGCGCTCAATGAGCAGTTCTTC
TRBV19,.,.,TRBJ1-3,CASSISSAGNTIYF,TGTGCCAGTAGTATATCGTCGGCTGGAAACACCATATATTTT
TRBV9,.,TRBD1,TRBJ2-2,CASRTGAQDTGELFF,TGTGCCAGCAGGACAGGGGCGCAGGACACCGGGGAGCTGTTTTTT
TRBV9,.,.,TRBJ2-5,CASSSGAGETQYF,TGTGCCAGCTCTTCTGGGGCAGGGGAGACCCAGTACTTC
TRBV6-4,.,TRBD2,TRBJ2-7,CASSDLRGGNEQYF,TGTGCCAGCAGTGACTTGCGGGGGGGAAACGAGCAGTACTTC
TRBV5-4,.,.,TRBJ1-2,CASSLTTDYGYTF,TGTGCCAGCAGCCTGACAACGGACTATGGCTACACCTTC
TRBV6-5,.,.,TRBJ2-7,CASSYLGGSYSYEQYF,TGTGCCAGCAGTTACTTAGGCGGCAGCTACTCCTACGAGCAGTACTTC
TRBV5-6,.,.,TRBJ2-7,CASSLAPASAIYEQYF,TGTGCCAGCAGCTTGGCCCCTGCTAGCGCGATCTACGAGCAGTACTTC
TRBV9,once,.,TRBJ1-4,CASSPQPHTGLTNEKLFF,TGTGCCAGCAGCCCCCAACCACACACAGGGTTAACTAATGAAAAACTGTTTTTT
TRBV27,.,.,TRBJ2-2,CASSRQEPNTGELFF,TGTGCCAGCAGTCGTCAGGAACCGAACACCGGGGAGCTGTTTTTT
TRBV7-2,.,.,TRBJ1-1,CASSLLGTGNTEAFF,TGTGCCAGCAGCTTATTGGGTACAGGGAACACTGAAGCTTTCTTT
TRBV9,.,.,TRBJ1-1,CASSVHFSTEAFF,TGTGCCAGCAGCGTTCACTTCTCCACGGAAGCTTTCTTT
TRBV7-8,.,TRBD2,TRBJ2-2,CASSKGLAGSTGELFF,TGTGCCAGCAGCAAAGGACTAGCGGGGTCGACCGGGGAGCTGTTTTTT
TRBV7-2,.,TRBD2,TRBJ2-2,CASSLGVSGTGELFF,TGTGCCAGCAGCTTAGGGGTTAGCGGGACCGGGGAGCTGTTTTTT